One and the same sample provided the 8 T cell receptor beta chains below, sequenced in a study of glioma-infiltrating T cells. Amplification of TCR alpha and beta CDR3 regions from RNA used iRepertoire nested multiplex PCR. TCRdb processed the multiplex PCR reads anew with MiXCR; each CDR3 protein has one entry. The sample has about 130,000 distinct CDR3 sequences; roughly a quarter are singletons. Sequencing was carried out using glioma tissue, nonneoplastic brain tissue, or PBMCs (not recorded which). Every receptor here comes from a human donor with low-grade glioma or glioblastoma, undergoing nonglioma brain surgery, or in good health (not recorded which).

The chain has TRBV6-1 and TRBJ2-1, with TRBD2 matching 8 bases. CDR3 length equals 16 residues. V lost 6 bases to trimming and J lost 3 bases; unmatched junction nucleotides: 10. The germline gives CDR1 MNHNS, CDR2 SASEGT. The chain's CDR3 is CASSPRGGDGYNEQFF. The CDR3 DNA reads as TGTGCCAGCAGCCCCCGGGGGGGGGATGGCTACAATGAGCAGTTCTTC.

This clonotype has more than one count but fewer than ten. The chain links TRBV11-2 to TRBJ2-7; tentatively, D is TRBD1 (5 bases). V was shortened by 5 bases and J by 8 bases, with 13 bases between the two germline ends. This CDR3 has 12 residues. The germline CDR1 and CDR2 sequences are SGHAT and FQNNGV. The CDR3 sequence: CASSPDRQKQYV. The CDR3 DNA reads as TGTGCCAGCAGCCCTGATCGACAGAAGCAGTACGTC.

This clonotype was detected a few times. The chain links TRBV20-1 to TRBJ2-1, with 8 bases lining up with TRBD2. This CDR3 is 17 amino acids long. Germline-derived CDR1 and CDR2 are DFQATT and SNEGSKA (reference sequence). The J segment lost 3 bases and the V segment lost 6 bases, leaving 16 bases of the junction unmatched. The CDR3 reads CSAEFLGGAGVYNEQFF. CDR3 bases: TGCAGTGCGGAATTTCTCGGGGGGGCCGGAGTCTACAATGAGCAGTTCTTC.

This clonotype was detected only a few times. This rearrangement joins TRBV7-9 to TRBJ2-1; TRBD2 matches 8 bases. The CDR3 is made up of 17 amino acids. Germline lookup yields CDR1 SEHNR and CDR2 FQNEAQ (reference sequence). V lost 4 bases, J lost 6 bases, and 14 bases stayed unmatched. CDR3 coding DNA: TGTGCCAGCAGCTCAGATCCGGGACTAGAGATGAGCAATGAGCAGTTCTTC. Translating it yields CASSSDPGLEMSNEQFF.

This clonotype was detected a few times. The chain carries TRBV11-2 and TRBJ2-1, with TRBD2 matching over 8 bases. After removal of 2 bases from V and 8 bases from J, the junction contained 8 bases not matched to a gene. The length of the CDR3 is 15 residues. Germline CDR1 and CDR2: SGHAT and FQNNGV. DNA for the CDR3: TGTGCCAGCAGCTTAACAGGACTAGCAGTCGATGAGCAGTTCTTC. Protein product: CASSLTGLAVDEQFF.

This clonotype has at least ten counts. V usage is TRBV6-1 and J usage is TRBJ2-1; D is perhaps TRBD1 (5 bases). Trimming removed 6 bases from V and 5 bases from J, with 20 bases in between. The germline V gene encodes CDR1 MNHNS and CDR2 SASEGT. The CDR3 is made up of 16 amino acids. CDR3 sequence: CASSPSGRKTDNEQFF. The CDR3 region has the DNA TGTGCCAGCAGCCCATCAGGGCGCAAAACAGACAATGAGCAGTTCTTC.

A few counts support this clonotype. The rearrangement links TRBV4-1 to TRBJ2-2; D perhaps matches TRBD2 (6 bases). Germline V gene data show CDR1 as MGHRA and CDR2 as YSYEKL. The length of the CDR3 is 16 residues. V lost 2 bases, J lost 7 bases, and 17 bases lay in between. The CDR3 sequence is CASSQLTSVGGGELFF. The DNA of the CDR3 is TGCGCCAGCAGCCAACTAACGTCTGTGGGGGGCGGGGAGCTGTTTTTT.

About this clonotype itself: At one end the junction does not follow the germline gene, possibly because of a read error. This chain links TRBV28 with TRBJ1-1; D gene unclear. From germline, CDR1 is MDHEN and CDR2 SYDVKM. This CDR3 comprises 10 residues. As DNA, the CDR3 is TGTGTCAGCAGTGACACTGAAGCTTTCTTT. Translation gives CVSSDTEAFF.